The 28 T cell receptor beta chains below come from one sample, sequenced in a study of shared clonotypes between healthy human individuals. Clones were sequenced by immunoSEQ multiplex PCR, and TCRdb holds only the in-frame ones, with some missing. There are some 1.5 million clones in the sample; 95% to 99% occur only once, and 0.4% to 0.55% lies in the top ten. What was sequenced was naive CD4+ T cells sorted from blood. Subset here: CD45RA+ positively selected. The receptor set was obtained from a man aged 25 to 40 in good health.

The J gene is TRBJ1-5, the V gene TRBV6-5; a weak D match, TRBD1 (6 bases). Trimming removed 2 bases at V and 6 bases at J, with 11 bases between. Germline V gene sequence: CDR1 MNHEY, CDR2 SVGAGI. The CDR3 is made up of 14 amino acids. The CDR3 here is CASSYGTPPQPQHF. The CDR3 DNA follows: TGTGCCAGCAGTTACGGGACACCTCCTCAGCCCCAGCATTTT.

The gene calls are TRBV10-3 and TRBJ2-2, with 9 bases identical to TRBD2. Germline V CDR1 and CDR2: ENHRY, SYGVKD. Trimming cost V 6 bases and J 4 bases; bases outside gene matches: 6. The CDR3 contains 15 residues. The chain's CDR3 is CAISISGSTTGELFF. CDR3 sequence (DNA): TGTGCCATCAGCATTAGCGGGAGCACCACCGGGGAGCTGTTTTTT.

CDR3 in amino acids: CATSPGLAGGRGSLQETQYF. The DNA for the CDR3 is TGTGCCACCAGTCCGGGACTAGCGGGAGGGCGCGGGAGTTTACAAGAGACCCAGTACTTC. This chain connects TRBV15 to TRBJ2-5; 16 bases are shared with TRBD2. The germline CDR1 and CDR2 sequences are LNHNV and YYDKDF (reference sequence). The CDR3 is 20 amino acids. V was pared by 6 bases and J by 2 bases, with 15 bases of the junction left unmatched. Filled out from reference TRBV15 and TRBJ2-5, the complete variable domain reads DAMVIQNPRYQVTQFGKPVTLSCSQTLNHNVMYWYQQKSSQAPKLLFHYYDKDFNNEADTPDNFQSRRPNTSFCFLDIRSPGLGDTAMYLCATSPGLAGGRGSLQETQYFGPGTRLLVL.

This chain links TRBV28 with TRBJ1-3; D gene uncertain. Germline loops: CDR1 MDHEN, CDR2 SYDVKM. With 3 bases removed from V and 2 bases from J, the gap between germline ends came to 8 bases. This CDR3 is 14 amino acids long. The CDR3 loop is CASSFQAAGNTIYF. In nucleotides, the CDR3 is TGTGCCAGCAGTTTCCAGGCAGCTGGAAACACCATATATTTT.

The chain couples TRBV7-9 to TRBJ2-3, with 10 bases matching TRBD1. CDR3 length: 16 amino acids. V lost 3 bases, J lost 2 bases, and 5 bases stayed unmatched. Per germline, CDR1 SEHNR and CDR2 FQNEAQ (reference sequence). CDR3 protein: CASSFGDRGSTDTQYF. For the CDR3, the DNA is TGTGCCAGCAGCTTCGGGGACAGGGGTTCCACAGATACGCAGTATTTT.

The V and J genes are TRBV5-1 and TRBJ2-2, with D perhaps TRBD1 (6 bases). Germline V CDR1 and CDR2: SGHRS, YFSETQ. The CDR3 consists of 14 residues. Trimming took 2 bases from V and 4 from J, leaving 9 bases between them. CDR3 DNA: TGCGCCAGCAGCTTACAGGGAACCACCGGGGAGCTGTTTTTT. Residues: CASSLQGTTGELFF.

The chain carries TRBV28 and TRBJ2-4; D may be TRBD1 (7 bases). There are 17 residues in the CDR3. Germline V gene lookup returns CDR1 MDHEN and CDR2 SYDVKM. Trimming pared 1 base from V and 1 base from J, leaving 14 bases between. The CDR3: CASSLLTGRMAKNIQYF. For the CDR3, the DNA is TGTGCCAGCAGTTTATTGACAGGGAGGATGGCCAAAAACATTCAGTACTTC.

The chain employs TRBV29-1 and TRBJ2-3, with 12 bases matching TRBD2. With V trimmed by 7 bases and J by 4 bases, 12 bases remained unmatched. This CDR3 is 16 amino acids long. The V gene's germline CDR1 is SQVTM and CDR2 ANQGSEA. The CDR3 sequence: CSGSSTSGSGADTQYF. The CDR3 DNA is TGCAGCGGAAGCTCGACTAGCGGGAGTGGGGCAGATACGCAGTATTTT.

With regard to this clone: Distinct nucleotide sequences in the sample also encode this CDR3. This chain links TRBV5-1 with TRBJ1-5, with D unclear. Germline CDR1 reads SGHRS; CDR2 reads YFSETQ. Deletions cut 0 bases from V and 1 base from J, with 8 bases between. CDR3 size: 15 residues. The CDR3 region has the DNA TGCGCCAGCAGCTTGGGGACGGCAAGCAATCAGCCCCAGCATTTT. It codes for CASSLGTASNQPQHF.

Concerning this clone: Within the sample, other DNA sequences also encode this same CDR3. V is TRBV9 and J is TRBJ2-5, with TRBD2 identical over 7 bases. The CDR3 runs to 14 residues. V shed 0 bases and J 4 bases; nucleotides not matched to a gene: 3. Germline V gene data show CDR1 as SGDLS and CDR2 as YYNGEE. The CDR3 sequence: CASSVAPSGETQYF. CDR3 sequence (DNA): TGTGCCAGCAGCGTAGCTCCTAGCGGAGAGACCCAGTACTTC.

The rearrangement uses TRBV11-2 and TRBJ2-5, with 14 bases aligning to TRBD2. The germline CDR1 and CDR2 sequences are SGHAT and FQNNGV. With V trimmed by 0 bases and J by 4 bases, 7 bases remained unmatched. This CDR3 is built from 18 residues. CDR3 loop: CASSLDPGLAGVGETQYF. The CDR3 DNA reads as TGTGCCAGCAGCTTAGATCCGGGACTAGCGGGAGTCGGAGAGACCCAGTACTTC.

V gene TRBV15 combines with J gene TRBJ2-1, with D possibly TRBD2 on 6 matching bases. Germline CDR1 is LNHNV and CDR2 is YYDKDF (reference sequence). The CDR3 is 15 amino acids. V dropped 3 bases and J dropped 5 bases, with 14 bases sitting between them. The CDR3: CATSRRLARDNEQFF. The CDR3 nucleotides are TGTGCCACCAGCAGGAGGCTAGCGCGGGACAATGAGCAGTTCTTC.

This chain links TRBV2 with TRBJ2-3; D is unclear. The CDR3 loop spans 11 amino acids. The V gene's germline CDR1 is SNHLY and CDR2 FYNNEI. Trimming stripped 7 bases from V and 3 bases from J, with 5 bases between. The chain's CDR3 is CASTTTDTQYF. The CDR3 nucleotides are TGTGCCAGCACCACGACAGATACGCAGTATTTT.

The CDR3 loop is CASSSTGTLGTDTQYF. CDR3 DNA: TGTGCCAGCAGCTCCACCGGGACTTTGGGCACAGATACGCAGTATTTT. The genes are TRBV7-2 and TRBJ2-3; possible D gene TRBD2, 6 bases. CDR3 size: 16 residues. V was trimmed by 4 bases and J by 1 base, leaving 15 bases between them. Looked up from germline, CDR1 is SGHTA and CDR2 is FQGNSA.

This chain links TRBV6-6 with TRBJ1-4, with D unclear. Germline values: CDR1 MNHNY, CDR2 SVGAGI (reference sequence). Trimming took 6 bases from V and 9 from J, leaving 14 bases between them. This CDR3 region has 13 residues. CDR3 protein: CASSPEAPKKLFF. The CDR3 coding sequence is TGTGCCAGCAGCCCCGAGGCCCCCAAAAAACTGTTTTTT.

The chain uses TRBV5-1 and TRBJ1-3; no firm D call. This CDR3 comprises 14 residues. Trimming pared 0 bases from V and 0 bases from J, leaving 4 bases between. CDR1 and CDR2 from the germline V gene are SGHRS and YFSETQ. The CDR3 loop is CASSLEDSGNTIYF. CDR3 bases: TGCGCCAGCAGCTTGGAGGACTCTGGAAACACCATATATTTT.

V and J are TRBV19 and TRBJ1-1; no firm D call. The V end lost 5 bases, the J end lost 2 bases, and 15 bases lay between the germline ends. This CDR3 has 15 amino acids. Germline V gene sequence: CDR1 LNHDA, CDR2 SQIVND (reference sequence). The CDR3 spells CASSGTGWGNTEAFF. The CDR3 bases are TGTGCCAGTAGTGGTACCGGATGGGGAAACACTGAAGCTTTCTTT.

The chain joins TRBV18 to TRBJ1-1; D remains unclear. The CDR3 runs to 15 residues. V was shortened by 3 bases and J by 5 bases, with 16 bases between the two germline ends. Germline V gene lookup returns CDR1 KGHSH and CDR2 LQKENI. CDR3 in amino acids: CASSPQVWDGTEAFF. The DNA of the CDR3 is TGTGCCAGCTCACCTCAGGTATGGGATGGTACTGAAGCTTTCTTT.

Points on this clone: The same CDR3 also results from other DNA sequences found in this sample. The rearrangement links TRBV6-5 to TRBJ2-3; no firm D call. V dropped 2 bases and J dropped 0 bases, with 3 bases sitting between them. There are 13 residues in the CDR3. In germline, CDR1 is MNHEY, CDR2 SVGAGI. CDR3 in amino acids: CASSYSSTDTQYF. The CDR3 DNA follows: TGTGCCAGCAGTTACAGCAGCACAGATACGCAGTATTTT.

The chain joins TRBV28 to TRBJ1-5; D perhaps matches TRBD1 (6 bases). The CDR3 has 15 residues. Germline CDR1 reads MDHEN; CDR2 reads SYDVKM. V was clipped by 3 bases and J by 3 bases, with 12 bases between them. CDR3 protein: CASSFGGAPNQPQHF. In DNA, the CDR3 is TGTGCCAGCAGTTTCGGGGGGGCGCCCAATCAGCCCCAGCATTTT. The entire variable domain, with the rest obtained from reference TRBV28 and TRBJ1-5, is as follows: DVKVTQSSRYLVKRTGEKVFLECVQDMDHENMFWYRQDPGLGLRLIYFSYDVKMKEKGDIPEGYSVSREKKERFSLILESASTNQTSMYLCASSFGGAPNQPQHFGDGTRLSIL.

The rearrangement joins TRBV5-4 to TRBJ2-7; possibly TRBD2 for D (6 bases). Germline CDR1 and CDR2: SGHNT and YYREEE (reference sequence). Trimming removed 3 bases from V and 1 base from J, with 14 bases in between. The CDR3 loop spans 15 amino acids. The DNA for the CDR3 is TGTGCCAGCAGCTCTCCGGGACTTAGTTCCTACGAGCAGTACTTC. This gives the protein CASSSPGLSSYEQYF. The variable domain in full, completed from reference TRBV5-4 and TRBJ2-7, reads ETGVTQSPTHLIKTRGQQVTLRCSSQSGHNTVSWYQQALGQGPQFIFQYYREEENGRGNFPPRFSGLQFPNYSSELNVNALELDDSALYLCASSSPGLSSYEQYFGPGTRLTVT.

Remarks on this clone: The sample holds other DNA sequences that translate to the same CDR3. This sequence joins TRBV18 and TRBJ1-1; D is unclear. The V gene lost 2 bases and the J gene lost 2 bases, with 6 bases spanning the gap. The CDR3 has 13 residues. Germline loops: CDR1 KGHSH, CDR2 LQKENI. CDR3 in DNA: TGTGCCAGCTCACCAGGGTTTAACACTGAAGCTTTCTTT. It is translated as CASSPGFNTEAFF.

The genes are TRBV2 and TRBJ2-3; 13 bases fit TRBD2. V lost 7 bases, J lost 0 bases, and 7 bases stayed unmatched. The CDR3 contains 17 residues. Looked up from germline, CDR1 is SNHLY and CDR2 is FYNNEI. The CDR3 here is CASIRTSGGSSTDTQYF. In nucleotides, the CDR3 is TGTGCCAGCATCCGGACTAGCGGGGGTTCTAGCACAGATACGCAGTATTTT.

About this clone: Distinct nucleotide sequences in the sample also encode this CDR3. J is TRBJ2-2 and V is TRBV5-1; D unresolved. Germline CDR1 and CDR2: SGHRS and YFSETQ. The CDR3 sequence is 16 residues long. V was cut by 0 bases and J by 2 bases, with 11 bases left in between. CDR3 residues: CASSLVAGANTGELFF. As DNA, the CDR3 is TGCGCCAGCAGCTTGGTGGCCGGAGCAAACACCGGGGAGCTGTTTTTT.

CDR3 loop: CASSLRPGPQETQYF. CDR3 DNA sequence: TGCGCCAGCAGTTTAAGACCGGGACCCCAAGAGACCCAGTACTTC. The chain has TRBV5-1 and TRBJ2-5, with D perhaps being TRBD1 or TRBD2 (5 bases each). Germline CDR1 SGHRS, CDR2 YFSETQ. V lost 5 bases, J lost 1 base, and 15 bases lay in between. This CDR3 has 15 amino acids.

The rearrangement joins TRBV5-5 to TRBJ2-7; D is unclear. Germline-derived CDR1 and CDR2 are SGHKS and YYEKEE (reference sequence). This CDR3 is 14 amino acids long. V was trimmed by 0 bases and J by 3 bases, leaving 10 bases between them. The CDR3 DNA sequence: TGTGCCAGCAGCTTGGCTTCGGCCCGCTACGAGCAGTACTTC. The encoded protein is CASSLASARYEQYF.

This clone was counted a single time. The chain carries TRBV7-9 and TRBJ2-5; 14 bases are shared with TRBD2. The V and J ends lost 10 bases and 5 bases, in that order; junction bases with no gene match: 9. This CDR3 has 15 amino acids. CDR1 and CDR2 (germline): SEHNR, FQNEAQ (reference sequence). The CDR3 region has the DNA TGTGCCAATACGGGACTAGCGGGAGCCGGGGAGACCCAGTACTTC. Translating it yields CANTGLAGAGETQYF.

This clone was seen just once. V and J are TRBV7-6 and TRBJ2-1; 7 bases align to TRBD2. CDR1 is SGHVS and CDR2 is FNYEAQ in the germline V gene. CDR3 length: 15 residues. V shed 1 base and J 9 bases; nucleotides not matched to a gene: 9. The CDR3 nucleotides are TGTGCCAGCAGCTTAGTGGCAGCGGGGCTCGGTGAGCAGTTCTTC. This gives the protein CASSLVAAGLGEQFF.